The 25 T cell receptor beta chains below all came from one sample that was sequenced in a study of T cells in Graves' hyperthyroidism and ophthalmopathy. RNA transcripts provided the source from which TCR beta CDR3 regions were amplified. TCR CDR3 underwent first-round RT-PCR with the HTBI primer set. TCRdb reprocessed the multiplex PCR reads with MiXCR, giving one entry per CDR3 protein. The table has a few hundred thousand distinct CDR3 sequences, roughly 46% seen once. What was sequenced was peripheral blood or thyroid tissue (not recorded which). The origin of the receptors is a woman aged 18-35 years with Graves' hyperthyroidism.

This clonotype was detected ten times or more. The V gene is TRBV29-1, the J gene TRBJ2-5, with a tentative D call TRBD1 (6 bases). Deletions cut 3 bases from V and 1 base from J, with 12 bases between. The CDR3 has 14 residues. The germline V gene has CDR1 SQVTM and CDR2 ANQGSEA. Here the CDR3 DNA reads TGCAGCGTTGAGGCGAGGGGGATCCAAGAGACCCAGTACTTC. Translated, it gives CSVEARGIQETQYF.

On this clonotype itself: This may be a read error, as it is one base from a much larger clone. The chain links TRBV7-3 to TRBJ1-1; D gene unclear. Per germline, CDR1 SGHTA and CDR2 FQGTGA. CDR3 length equals 12 residues. Trimming cost V 8 bases and J 2 bases, with 9 bases left between them. The CDR3: CASAPTNTEAFF. DNA of the CDR3: TGTGCCAGCGCCCCGACAAACACTGAAGCTTTCTTT.

The V call is TRBV2, the J call TRBJ1-1; D perhaps matches TRBD1 (6 bases). V was trimmed by 5 bases and J by 5 bases, leaving 15 bases between them. The germline V gene encodes CDR1 SNHLY and CDR2 FYNNEI. The CDR3 runs 14 residues. The chain's CDR3 is CASSFGGLRTEAFF. CDR3 nucleotides: TGTGCCAGCAGTTTTGGGGGGCTAAGAACTGAAGCTTTCTTT.

This clonotype was counted ten times or more. The gene calls are TRBV15 and TRBJ2-5; D perhaps matches TRBD2 (5 bases). Deletions cut 1 base from V and 2 bases from J, with 14 bases between. This CDR3 region has 16 residues. CDR1 is LNHNV, CDR2 YYDKDF, per germline (reference sequence). This CDR3 is CATSRGWGSVQETQYF. DNA of the CDR3: TGTGCCACCAGCAGAGGATGGGGTAGCGTTCAAGAGACCCAGTACTTC.

The chain employs TRBV6-4 and TRBJ1-2; tentatively, D is TRBD1 (5 bases). Germline V CDR1 and CDR2: MRHNA, SNTAGT. Trimming took off 6 bases at V and 6 bases at J, with 14 bases between the two ends. The CDR3 is 13 amino acids. In DNA form, the CDR3 reads TGTGCCAGCAGGCCCAGGGTCCGGGATGGCTACACCTTC. Its protein is CASRPRVRDGYTF.

This chain links TRBV11-3 with TRBJ1-3; D remains unclear. CDR1 and CDR2 (germline): SGHNT, YENEEA. The CDR3 loop spans 12 amino acids. The germline V and J ends were trimmed by 10 bases and 9 bases, with 16 bases remaining between them. DNA for the CDR3: TGTGCCACTGGGGTCGCGGGAGGCACCATATATTTT. It is translated as CATGVAGGTIYF.

This clonotype was observed a handful of times. This sequence joins TRBV19 and TRBJ2-5; 8 nucleotides match TRBD2. Germline-derived CDR1 and CDR2 are LNHDA and SQIVND (reference sequence). The trim removed 0 bases at V and 4 bases at J, leaving 4 bases unmatched. The CDR3 is made up of 15 amino acids. CDR3 protein: CASSIDVSGRETQYF. As DNA, the CDR3 is TGTGCCAGTAGTATAGATGTGAGCGGGAGAGAGACCCAGTACTTC. The full variable domain, in which reference TRBV19 and TRBJ2-5 provide the parts outside the CDR3, is DGGITQSPKYLFRKEGQNVTLSCEQNLNHDAMYWYRQDPGQGLRLIYYSQIVNDFQKGDIAEGYSVSREKKESFPLTVTSAQKNPTAFYLCASSIDVSGRETQYFGPGTRLLVL.

Note on this clonotype: This may stem from a read error, because a much larger clone lies one nucleotide away. J is TRBJ2-5 and V is TRBV20-1; either TRBD1 or TRBD2 may fit D (5 bases each). V was shortened by 4 bases and J by 2 bases, with 8 bases between the two germline ends. This CDR3 contains 12 residues. Looked up from germline, CDR1 is DFQATT and CDR2 is SNEGSKA (reference sequence). CDR3: CSATGHQETQYF. DNA for the CDR3: TGCAGTGCTACGGGGCATCAAGAGACCCAGTACTTC.

The V call is TRBV29-1, the J call TRBJ1-2; 8 nucleotides agree with TRBD1. Germline CDR1 and CDR2: SQVTM and ANQGSEA. The V gene end was trimmed by 7 bases and the J gene end by 6 bases; junction bases not matched to a gene: 7. This CDR3 has 12 amino acids. In DNA form, the CDR3 reads TGCAGCGCATCCGGGACAGGACATGGCTACACCTTC. Translating it yields CSASGTGHGYTF.

This clonotype was recorded many times. The chain recombines TRBV7-9 with TRBJ1-2, with D tentatively TRBD1 (5 bases). The CDR3 has 15 residues. Trimming removed 5 bases at V and 8 bases at J, with 21 bases between. Germline loops: CDR1 SEHNR, CDR2 FQNEAQ (reference sequence). The CDR3 protein is CASSVIGRGVGGYTF. The CDR3 DNA sequence: TGTGCCAGCAGCGTCATCGGCCGGGGGGTAGGAGGCTACACCTTC.

The V and J genes are TRBV19 and TRBJ2-5; TRBD1 aligns across 9 bases. Near its end, the DNA agrees better with TRBJ2-7, so the J call may be wrong. Germline V CDR1 and CDR2: LNHDA, SQIVND (reference sequence). The CDR3 contains 16 residues. CDR3 nucleotide sequence: TGTGCCAGTAGTCCAATCTTAGGGGACAGGGAGGGCGAGCAGTACTTC. Translating gives CASSPILGDREGEQYF.

J is TRBJ1-1 and V is TRBV7-8, with D possibly being TRBD1 (5 bases). The germline V and J ends were trimmed by 3 bases and 4 bases, with 15 bases remaining between them. The germline V gene has CDR1 SGHVS and CDR2 FQNEAQ. The CDR3 has 15 amino acids. The CDR3 nucleotides read TGTGCCAGCAGCTTGGGGGTCGGACGGAGCACTGAAGCTTTCTTT. Translation: CASSLGVGRSTEAFF.

The chain carries TRBV25-1 and TRBJ1-1; D might be TRBD1 (5 bases). Germline CDR1 is MGHDK and CDR2 is SYGVNS. Trimming removed 9 bases at V and 7 bases at J, with 15 bases between. The CDR3 length is 12 residues. The CDR3 loop is CASRGEGGEAFF. The CDR3 DNA sequence: TGTGCCAGTCGAGGGGAGGGTGGTGAAGCTTTCTTT.

V and J are TRBV7-9 and TRBJ1-2; possibly TRBD1 for D (6 bases). Germline loops: CDR1 SEHNR, CDR2 FQNEAQ (reference sequence). The CDR3 consists of 16 residues. Trimming took 5 bases from V and 4 from J, leaving 20 bases between them. This CDR3 reads CASSPPWGAQGYGYTF. The CDR3 region has the DNA TGTGCCAGCAGCCCGCCCTGGGGGGCGCAGGGCTATGGCTACACCTTC.

This clonotype appeared a single time. The chain carries TRBV25-1 and TRBJ2-2; perhaps D is TRBD1 or TRBD2 (6 bases each). The CDR3 is 12 amino acids. V dropped 11 bases and J dropped 4 bases, with 11 bases sitting between them. The germline V gene encodes CDR1 MGHDK and CDR2 SYGVNS. This CDR3 reads CARGLGTGELFF. The CDR3 DNA follows: TGTGCCCGGGGGCTTGGCACCGGGGAGCTGTTTTTT.

On this clonotype itself: A much bigger clone sits one base away, suggesting this may be a read error. The chain joins TRBV7-9 to TRBJ1-1, with 7 bases fitting TRBD1. CDR1 is SEHNR, CDR2 FQNEAQ, per germline (reference sequence). There are 14 residues in the CDR3. Trimming took 4 bases from V and 1 from J; bases not matched to a gene: 3. The CDR3 is CASSYDRENTEAFF. CDR3 sequence (DNA): TGTGCCAGCAGCTACGACAGGGAGAACACTGAAGCTTTCTTT.

The chain carries TRBV7-2 and TRBJ1-1; the D gene is possibly TRBD1 (5 bases). The CDR3 consists of 16 residues. Germline CDR1 is SGHTA and CDR2 is FQGNSA. Trimming stripped 1 base from V and 1 base from J, with 13 bases between. CDR3 region: CASSLEAGLRNTEAFF. DNA of the CDR3: TGTGCCAGCAGCTTAGAGGCAGGGTTGAGGAACACTGAAGCTTTCTTT.

This clonotype was seen only a few times. This chain joins TRBV5-6 and TRBJ1-5, with 7 bases matching TRBD1. V lost 4 bases and J lost 4; bases outside the gene matches: 5. The CDR3 totals 14 residues. The germline V gene has CDR1 SGHDT and CDR2 YYEEEE. This chain's CDR3 is CASSQDRTNQPQHF. Written as DNA, the CDR3 is TGTGCCAGCAGCCAGGACAGGACTAATCAGCCCCAGCATTTT.

This clonotype was observed at least ten times. The chain couples TRBV12-3 or TRBV12-4 to TRBJ1-5; D gene unclear. Trimming removed 6 bases at V and 8 bases at J, with 8 bases between. This CDR3 has 11 residues. DNA of the CDR3: TGTGCCAGCAGCATGGCCAAGCCCCAGCATTTT. Amino acid sequence: CASSMAKPQHF.

The rearrangement links TRBV10-3 to TRBJ1-1; D not certain. Trimming took 10 bases from V and 3 from J, leaving 15 bases between them. There are 13 residues in the CDR3. Germline V gene lookup returns CDR1 ENHRY and CDR2 SYGVKD. The CDR3 reads CASRGLTDTEAFF. The CDR3 DNA follows: TGTGCCAGCAGAGGACTTACCGACACTGAAGCTTTCTTT.

The chain has TRBV10-3 and TRBJ1-2, with D perhaps matching TRBD1 (5 bases). Germline V gene sequence: CDR1 ENHRY, CDR2 SYGVKD. This CDR3 is built from 16 residues. The ends were cut back, 10 bases at V and 4 bases at J, with 25 bases in the middle. The CDR3 DNA reads as TGTGCCAGCAGCGCCAATCAGGGTCTCCGACCCTATGGCTACACCTTC. Its protein product is CASSANQGLRPYGYTF.

This clonotype has at least ten counts. At one end, the junction sequence differs from germline, possibly due to a read error. The chain carries TRBV7-9 and TRBJ1-1, with a tentative D call TRBD1 (5 bases). There are 16 residues in the CDR3. Germline loops: CDR1 SEHNR, CDR2 FQNEAQ (reference sequence). CDR3 loop: CASSQDMGLENTEAFF. The CDR3, as DNA: TGCGCCAGCAGCCAAGATATGGGGCTAGAGAACACTGAAGCTTTCTTT.

Details on this clonotype: A junction boundary mismatches the germline segment, possibly from a read error. This chain uses TRBV15 with TRBJ2-7; perhaps TRBD2 as D (5 bases). CDR1 and CDR2 from the germline V gene are LNHNV and YYDKDF (reference sequence). The CDR3 is made up of 17 amino acids. The CDR3 sequence is CATSRVDSNQDTGELYF. The CDR3 DNA is TGTGCCACCAGCAGAGTGGATAGCAATCAAGACACCGGGGAGCTGTACTTC.

The chain employs TRBV29-1 and TRBJ1-1; 8 bases align to TRBD1. Germline CDR1 SQVTM, CDR2 ANQGSEA. This CDR3 is built from 12 residues. The ends lost 7 bases at V and 3 bases at J; junction bases unmatched: 4. As DNA, the CDR3 is TGCAGCGCCGCGGACAGGGACACTGAAGCTTTCTTT. The encoded protein is CSAADRDTEAFF.

The chain is built from TRBV7-9 and TRBJ2-7; no definite D call. Germline V lookup: CDR1 SEHNR, CDR2 FQNEAQ (reference sequence). The V end lost 4 bases, the J end lost 7 bases, and 11 bases lay between the germline ends. The CDR3 has 12 residues. CDR3 DNA sequence: TGTGCCAGCAGCTCCGACCGAGTAGAGCAGTACTTC. Its translation is CASSSDRVEQYF. Drawing the rest from reference TRBV7-9 and TRBJ2-7, the complete variable domain is DTGVSQNPRHKITKRGQNVTFRCDPISEHNRLYWYRQTLGQGPEFLTYFQNEAQLEKSRLLSDRFSAERPKGSFSTLEIQRTEQGDSAMYLCASSSDRVEQYFGPGTRLTVT.